This T cell receptor (beta chain) was documented in a study of Graves' ophthalmopathy and Graves' hyperthyroidism. Study information: The stable label applied to hyperthyroidism with no ophthalmopathy within 18 months of follow-up. Study findings and constraints: Ophthalmopathy progression was predicted with 70.59% sensitivity and approximately 72% specificity.

Diagnosis was based on clinical symptoms, serum thyroxine, TRAb, thyroid ultrasound and orbital computed tomography. Scientists amplified the TCR beta CDR3 regions from RNA transcripts. Second-round multiplex PCR followed a first-round RT-PCR using HTBI primers. TCRdb re-called the multiplex PCR reads through MiXCR, storing one row per CDR3 protein. The sample lists about 1.2 million distinct CDR3 sequences, 35% to 45% occurring once. The CDR3 has 16 amino acids. Trimming removed 4 bases from V and 7 bases from J, with 19 bases in between. Germline CDR1 reads KGHDR; CDR2 reads SFDVKD. As regards this clonotype: Its antigen remains unidentified.

This receptor was identified in an adult man with Graves' hyperthyroidism. V usage is TRBV24-1 and J usage is TRBJ1-5; a possible D gene is TRBD1 (6 bases). Sample: peripheral blood or thyroid tissue (not recorded which). CDR3 in amino acids: CATSDRNTRGPQPQHF. For the CDR3, the DNA is TGTGCCACCAGTGACCGTAATACCAGGGGCCCCCAGCCCCAGCATTTT.